Listed below are T cell receptor beta chains from one sample, sequenced in a study of immune evolution from preneoplasia to lung adenocarcinoma. This table comes from immunoSEQ multiplex PCR, and its TCRdb copy is limited to in-frame clones, with some not included. The repertoire holds 2,000 or so clones, with 82% as singletons. The sample comprised FFPE adjacent normal lung tissue. Receptors originate from a person aged 65-85 years with lung adenocarcinoma. CDR3s include the opening cysteine and the closing phenylalanine or tryptophan. The D gene is left open where the match is weak. Expanded clones get a size class; other rows say once, few or many, or leave the size out.

>TRBV11-3|.|.|TRBJ2-5
CASSLEGETQYF
TGTGCCAGCAGCTTAGAGGGAGAGACCCAGTACTTC
>TRBV11-3|.|TRBD1|TRBJ2-1
CASSHRQGNYNEQFF
TGTGCCAGCAGCCACCGACAGGGGAACTACAATGAGCAGTTCTTC
>TRBV6-5|few|TRBD1|TRBJ1-1
CASRVTGAMNTEAFF
TGTGCCAGCAGAGTGACAGGGGCGATGAACACTGAAGCTTTCTTT
>TRBV7-2|.|.|TRBJ2-1
CASSLAPLAPSYNEQFF
TGTGCCAGCAGCTTAGCCCCCCTGGCTCCCTCCTACAATGAGCAGTTCTTC
>TRBV6-5|.|TRBD2|TRBJ2-7
CASRGGSGESYEQCF
TGTGCCAGCAGGGGCGGGAGTGGAGAATCCTACGAGCAGTGCTTC
>TRBV29-1|.|TRBD2|TRBJ2-7
CSVTGGSSYEQYF
TGCAGCGTTACGGGAGGAAGCTCCTACGAGCAGTACTTC
>TRBV11-2|.|TRBD1|TRBJ2-7
CASSSLQGAQGYEQYF
TGTGCCAGCAGCTCCCTACAGGGGGCACAGGGCTACGAGCAGTACTTC
>TRBV7-2|.|TRBD1|TRBJ2-3
CASSQDRGRDTQYF
TGTGCCAGCAGCCAGGACAGGGGGAGAGATACGCAGTATTTT
>TRBV30|once|.|TRBJ2-5
CAWNSGQETQYF
TGTGCCTGGAATTCCGGCCAAGAGACCCAGTACTTC
>TRBV11-2|.|TRBD1|TRBJ2-7
CASSLYRGSYEQYF
TGTGCCAGCAGCTTATACAGGGGCTCCTACGAGCAGTACTTC
>TRBV5-6|few|TRBD1|TRBJ2-2
CASSWGQGVAGELFF
TGTGCCAGCAGCTGGGGACAGGGGGTCGCCGGGGAGCTGTTTTTT
>TRBV5-1|.|TRBD1|TRBJ2-5
CASSLVGTDLQETQYF
TGCGCCAGCAGCTTGGTTGGGACAGACTTACAAGAGACCCAGTACTTC
>TRBV19|.|.|TRBJ1-2
CASSLQGGSGGYTF
TGTGCCAGTAGTTTGCAGGGCGGGAGCGGTGGCTACACCTTC
>TRBV28|.|.|TRBJ2-2
CARSELGLNNTGELFF
TGTGCCAGATCTGAGCTGGGACTGAATAACACCGGGGAGCTGTTTTTT
>TRBV29-1|.|TRBD1|TRBJ2-7
CSVRQGRLLSYEQYF
TGCAGCGTTAGACAGGGACGTTTGTTATCCTACGAGCAGTACTTC
>TRBV5-6|.|.|TRBJ2-5
CASSLGAPQLGETQYF
TGTGCCAGCAGCTTGGGGGCACCTCAGCTAGGAGAGACCCAGTACTTC
>TRBV30|few|.|TRBJ1-5
CAWSLGQPEQPQHF
TGTGCCTGGAGTCTCGGACAACCAGAACAGCCCCAGCATTTT
>TRBV5-4|.|.|TRBJ2-7
CASSGFGRPYEQYF
TGTGCCAGCTCAGGGTTCGGGAGACCCTACGAGCAGTACTTC
>TRBV30|.|TRBD1|TRBJ1-5
CAWSESGGEQPQHF
TGTGCCTGGAGTGAATCAGGGGGCGAGCAGCCCCAGCATTTT
>TRBV7-8|few|.|TRBJ2-2
CASRTGNTGELFF
TGTGCCAGCAGGACAGGGAACACCGGGGAGCTGTTTTTT
>TRBV29-1|.|.|TRBJ1-4
CSVASTGTHATNEKLFF
TGCAGCGTTGCTTCAACCGGGACACACGCAACTAATGAAAAACTGTTTTTT
>TRBV6-1|.|TRBD1|TRBJ1-2
CASSETPGQAYGYTF
TGTGCCAGCAGTGAAACACCGGGACAGGCCTATGGCTACACCTTC
>TRBV5-8|.|TRBD1|TRBJ1-1
CASIPGQGRAEAFF
TGTGCCAGCATCCCCGGACAGGGTCGCGCTGAAGCTTTCTTT
>TRBV30|.|TRBD2|TRBJ2-7
CAWSPTSGRQYEQYF
TGTGCCTGGAGTCCCACTAGCGGGAGACAGTACGAGCAGTACTTC
>TRBV14|few|TRBD1|TRBJ2-1
CASSQVAGQGLHEQFF
TGTGCCAGCAGCCAAGTCGCGGGACAGGGGTTACATGAGCAGTTCTTC
>TRBV12-5|.|.|TRBJ2-1
CASGSTTATNEQFF
TGTGCTAGTGGTTCGACCACCGCCACCAATGAGCAGTTCTTC
>TRBV5-8|.|.|TRBJ1-1
CASSPGVFGTEAFF
TGTGCCAGCAGCCCAGGAGTCTTTGGGACTGAAGCTTTCTTT
>TRBV7-8|.|TRBD2|TRBJ2-1
CASSFGLAGPNEQFF
TGTGCCAGCAGCTTTGGACTAGCGGGACCAAATGAGCAGTTCTTC
>TRBV18|.|.|TRBJ1-5
CASSPRSDSLNQPQHF
TGTGCCAGCTCACCTCGTTCGGACAGCCTAAATCAGCCCCAGCATTTT
>TRBV7-9|hyperexpanded|TRBD1|TRBJ1-3
CASSLVAGQGGNTIYF
TGTGCCAGCAGCTTAGTGGCAGGACAGGGGGGAAACACCATATATTTT
>TRBV7-2|.|.|TRBJ2-6
CASSWKWRRQSRANVLTF
TGTGCCAGCAGCTGGAAATGGAGACGACAAAGTCGGGCCAACGTCCTGACTTTC
>TRBV5-1|once|TRBD1|TRBJ2-3
CASSPGQGVSDTQYF
TGCGCCAGCAGCCCGGGACAGGGGGTTTCAGATACGCAGTATTTT
>TRBV6-1|.|TRBD2|TRBJ2-3
CASILALSTDTQYF
TGTGCCAGCATACTAGCGCTAAGCACAGATACGCAGTATTTT
>TRBV7-2|.|.|TRBJ1-4
CASSLGSVQNEKLFF
TGTGCCAGCAGCTTAGGTTCAGTCCAGAATGAAAAACTGTTTTTT
>TRBV25-1|.|TRBD1|TRBJ1-1
CASSGDRAITEAFF
TGTGCCAGCAGTGGGGACAGGGCAATCACTGAAGCTTTCTTT